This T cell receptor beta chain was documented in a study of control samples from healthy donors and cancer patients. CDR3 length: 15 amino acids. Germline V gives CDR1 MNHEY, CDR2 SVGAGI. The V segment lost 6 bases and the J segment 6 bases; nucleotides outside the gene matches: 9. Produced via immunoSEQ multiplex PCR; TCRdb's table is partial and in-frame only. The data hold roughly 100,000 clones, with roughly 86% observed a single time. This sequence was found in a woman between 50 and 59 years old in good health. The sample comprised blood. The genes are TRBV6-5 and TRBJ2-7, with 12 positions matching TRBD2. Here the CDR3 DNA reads TGTGCCAGCAGGCTAGCGGGAGGGCCTAAAACCGAGCAGTACTTC. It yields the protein CASRLAGGPKTEQYF.